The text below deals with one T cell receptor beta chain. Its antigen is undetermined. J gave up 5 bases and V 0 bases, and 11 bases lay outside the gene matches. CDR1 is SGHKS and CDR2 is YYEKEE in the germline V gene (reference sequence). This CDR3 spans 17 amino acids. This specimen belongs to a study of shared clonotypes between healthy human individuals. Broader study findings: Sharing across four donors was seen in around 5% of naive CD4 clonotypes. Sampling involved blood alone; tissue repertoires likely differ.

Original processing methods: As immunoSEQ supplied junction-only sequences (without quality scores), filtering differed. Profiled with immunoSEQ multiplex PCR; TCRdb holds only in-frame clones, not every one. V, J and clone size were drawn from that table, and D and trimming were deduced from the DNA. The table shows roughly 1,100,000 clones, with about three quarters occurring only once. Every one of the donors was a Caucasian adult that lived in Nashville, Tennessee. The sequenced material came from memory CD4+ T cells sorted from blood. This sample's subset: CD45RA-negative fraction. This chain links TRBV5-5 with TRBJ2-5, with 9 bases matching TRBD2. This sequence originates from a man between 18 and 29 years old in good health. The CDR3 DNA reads TGTGCCAGCAGCTTGGTGCTGGCGGGAGGGCTGTATGAGACCCAGTACTTC. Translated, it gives CASSLVLAGGLYETQYF.